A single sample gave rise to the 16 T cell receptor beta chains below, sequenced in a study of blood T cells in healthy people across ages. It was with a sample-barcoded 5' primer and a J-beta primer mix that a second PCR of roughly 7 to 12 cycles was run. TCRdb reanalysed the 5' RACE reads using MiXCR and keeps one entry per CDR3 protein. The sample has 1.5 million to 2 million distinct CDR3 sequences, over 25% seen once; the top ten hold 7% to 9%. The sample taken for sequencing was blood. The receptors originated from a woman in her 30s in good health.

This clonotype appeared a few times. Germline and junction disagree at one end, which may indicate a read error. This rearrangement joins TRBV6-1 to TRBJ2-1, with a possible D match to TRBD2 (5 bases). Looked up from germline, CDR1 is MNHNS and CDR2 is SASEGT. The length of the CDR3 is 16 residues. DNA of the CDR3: TGTGCCAGCAGGTCACCTGCTAGCAGCTCCTACAACGAGCAGTTCTTC. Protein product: CASRSPASSSYNEQFF.

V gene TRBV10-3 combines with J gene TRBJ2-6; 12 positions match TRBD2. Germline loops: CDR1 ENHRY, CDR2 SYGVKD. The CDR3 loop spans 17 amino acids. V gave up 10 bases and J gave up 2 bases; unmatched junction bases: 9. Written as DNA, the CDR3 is TGTGCCACCGCATCTAGCGGGAGGGCGGCTGGGGCCAACGTCCTGACTTTC. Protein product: CATASSGRAAGANVLTF.

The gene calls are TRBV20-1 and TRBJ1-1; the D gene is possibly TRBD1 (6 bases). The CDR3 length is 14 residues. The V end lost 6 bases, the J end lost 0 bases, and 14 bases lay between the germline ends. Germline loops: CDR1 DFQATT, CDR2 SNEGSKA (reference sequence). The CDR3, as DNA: TGCAGTGCCTGGGGGCAATACTTGAACACTGAAGCTTTCTTT. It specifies CSAWGQYLNTEAFF.

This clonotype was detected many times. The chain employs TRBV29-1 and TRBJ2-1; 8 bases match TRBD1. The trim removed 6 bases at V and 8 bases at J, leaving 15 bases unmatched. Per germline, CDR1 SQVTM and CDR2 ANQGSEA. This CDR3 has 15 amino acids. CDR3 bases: TGCAGCGTGGGGGACAGGATTGGGGGCTTGGATGAGCAGTTCTTC. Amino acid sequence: CSVGDRIGGLDEQFF.

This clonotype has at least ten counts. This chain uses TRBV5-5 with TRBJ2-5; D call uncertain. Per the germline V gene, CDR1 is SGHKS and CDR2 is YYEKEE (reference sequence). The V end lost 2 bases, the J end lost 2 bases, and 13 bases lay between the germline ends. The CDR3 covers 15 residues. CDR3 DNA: TGTGCCAGCAGCTTTCTGTCAGAGACACAAGAGACCCAGTACTTC. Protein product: CASSFLSETQETQYF.

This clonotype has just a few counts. The CDR3 here is CASSLEGGIFYNEQFF. In DNA, the CDR3 is TGTGCCAGCAGTTTAGAGGGCGGGATCTTTTACAATGAGCAGTTCTTC. V and J are TRBV27 and TRBJ2-1; D might be TRBD2 (6 bases). CDR1 is MNHEY and CDR2 is SMNVEV in the germline V gene (reference sequence). The V end lost 2 bases, the J end lost 4 bases, and 15 bases lay between the germline ends. The CDR3 is 16 residues long.

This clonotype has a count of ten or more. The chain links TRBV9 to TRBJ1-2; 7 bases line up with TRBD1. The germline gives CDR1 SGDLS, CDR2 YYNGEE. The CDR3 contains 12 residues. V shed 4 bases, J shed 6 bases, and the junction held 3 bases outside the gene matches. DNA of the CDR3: TGTGCCAGCAGCTCCGACAGGGATGGCTACACCTTC. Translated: CASSSDRDGYTF. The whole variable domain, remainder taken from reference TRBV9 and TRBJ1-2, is DSGVTQTPKHLITATGQRVTLRCSPRSGDLSVYWYQQSLDQGLQFLIQYYNGEERAKGNILERFSAQQFPDLHSELNLSSLELGDSALYFCASSSDRDGYTFGSGTRLTVV.

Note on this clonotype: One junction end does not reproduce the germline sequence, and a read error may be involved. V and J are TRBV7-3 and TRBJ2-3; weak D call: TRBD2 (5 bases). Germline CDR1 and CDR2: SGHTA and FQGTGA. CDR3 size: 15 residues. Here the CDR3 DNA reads TGTGCCGGCAGCGCCCACTTAGGAGGTACAGATACGCAGTATTTT. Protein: CAGSAHLGGTDTQYF.

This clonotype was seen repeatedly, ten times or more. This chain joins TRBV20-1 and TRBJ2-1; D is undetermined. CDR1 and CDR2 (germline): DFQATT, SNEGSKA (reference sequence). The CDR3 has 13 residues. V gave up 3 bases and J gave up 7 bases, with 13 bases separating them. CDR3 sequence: CSARGLDGNEQFF. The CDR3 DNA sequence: TGCAGTGCTAGGGGCCTGGATGGAAATGAGCAGTTCTTC.

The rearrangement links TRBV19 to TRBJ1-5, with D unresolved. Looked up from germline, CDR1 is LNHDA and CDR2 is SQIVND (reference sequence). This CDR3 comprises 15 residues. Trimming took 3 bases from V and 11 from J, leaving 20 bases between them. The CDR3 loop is CASSMSGRNGGTQHF. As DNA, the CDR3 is TGTGCCAGTAGTATGTCGGGCAGAAATGGCGGGACCCAGCATTTT.

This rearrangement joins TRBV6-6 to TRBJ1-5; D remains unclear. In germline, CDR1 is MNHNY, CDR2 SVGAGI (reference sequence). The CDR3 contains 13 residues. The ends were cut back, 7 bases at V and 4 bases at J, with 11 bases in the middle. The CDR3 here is CASTKDTNQPQHF. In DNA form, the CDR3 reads TGTGCCAGCACCAAAGACACAAATCAGCCCCAGCATTTT.

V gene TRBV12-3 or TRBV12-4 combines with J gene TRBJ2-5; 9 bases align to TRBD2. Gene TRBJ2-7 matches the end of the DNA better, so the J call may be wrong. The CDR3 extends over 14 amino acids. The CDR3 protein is CASSLRAGGDEQYF. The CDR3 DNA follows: TGTGCCAGCAGTTTACGAGCGGGGGGAGACGAGCAGTACTTC.

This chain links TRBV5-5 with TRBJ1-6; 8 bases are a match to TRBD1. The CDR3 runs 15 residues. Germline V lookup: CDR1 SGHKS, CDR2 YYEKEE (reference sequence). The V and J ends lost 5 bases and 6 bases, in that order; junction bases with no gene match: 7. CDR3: CASSLQGVSNSPLHF. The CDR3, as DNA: TGTGCCAGCAGTCTACAGGGGGTATCTAATTCACCCCTCCACTTT.

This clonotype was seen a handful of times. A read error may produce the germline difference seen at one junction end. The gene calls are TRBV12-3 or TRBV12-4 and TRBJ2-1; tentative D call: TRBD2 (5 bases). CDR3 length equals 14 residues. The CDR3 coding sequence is TGTGCCGGCAGTTACGGGGTGTCATCGGATGAGCAGTTCTTC. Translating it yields CAGSYGVSSDEQFF.

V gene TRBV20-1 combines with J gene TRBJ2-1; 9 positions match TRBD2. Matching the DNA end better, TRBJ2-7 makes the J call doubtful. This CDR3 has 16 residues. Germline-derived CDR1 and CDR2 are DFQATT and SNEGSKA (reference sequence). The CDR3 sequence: CSARDHSGGSYNEQYF. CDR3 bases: TGCAGTGCTAGAGATCATAGCGGGGGCTCCTACAATGAGCAGTACTTC.

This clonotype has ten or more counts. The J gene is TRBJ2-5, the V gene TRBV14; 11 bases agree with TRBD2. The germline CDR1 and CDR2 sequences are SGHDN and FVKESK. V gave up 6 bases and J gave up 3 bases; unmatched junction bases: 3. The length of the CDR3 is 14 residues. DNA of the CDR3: TGTGCCAGCAGTCAACTAGCGGGGGAAGAGACCCAGTACTTC. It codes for CASSQLAGEETQYF.